This T cell receptor beta chain came from a study of regulatory T cells in long-lasting Graves disease. Study-level points and caveats: Whereas new patients shared 870 or so public clonotypes, persistent patients shared more, at about 2,500.

Time point indicated: persistent/refractory GD, antithyroid drugs over 5 years with positive TRAb. Preparation of the TCR library used RNA extracted from PBMCs. To make TCR beta libraries, researchers used iRepertoire HTBI primers and Arm-PCR of CDR3 regions. TCRdb recomputed calls from the multiplex PCR reads with MiXCR, one row per CDR3 protein. The sample has over 300,000 distinct CDR3 sequences; 15% to 20% are singletons. This clonotype was counted ten times or more. As yet, its antigen is unknown. The CDR3 runs 15 residues. J gave up 6 bases and V 1 base, and 3 bases lay outside the gene matches. From germline, CDR1 is KGHSH and CDR2 LQKENI.

The V call is TRBV18, the J call TRBJ1-4, with 9 bases aligning to TRBD1. The sequence derives from a female donor with Graves disease. This material consisted of peripheral blood mononuclear cells (PBMCs), taken when the disease was refractory, from a patient treated with antithyroid drugs. CDR3 in DNA: TGTGCCAGCTCACCACGGACAGGGGAGGATGAAAAACTGTTTTTT. It translates to CASSPRTGEDEKLFF.